The present TCR beta chain was sequenced within a study of blood T cell repertoires in COVID-19. Study-level background: T cells, B-cell-depleted T cells, or PBMCs provided the cDNA or gDNA that served as material.

There are 13 residues in the CDR3. V gave up 1 base and J gave up 0 bases, with 6 bases separating them. Germline CDR1 reads GTSNPN; CDR2 reads SVGIG (reference sequence). Participants reported their clinical history, and cohort assignment relied on those reports. Here immunoSEQ multiplex PCR was the method, and the copy in TCRdb shows in-frame clones only, minus some. Of some 150,000 clones listed, roughly 90% are singletons. The chain combines TRBV30 with TRBJ1-1, with no clear D. The sequence was collected from a woman aged 25 to 39 with acute COVID-19. The specimen was PBMCs or T cells enriched from blood (not recorded which). CDR3: CAWSGQVNTEAFF. CDR3 DNA: TGTGCCTGGAGTGGGCAGGTGAACACTGAAGCTTTCTTT.